The 23 T cell receptor beta chains below all came from one sample that was sequenced in a study of T cell repertoires in cytomegalovirus infection (dated by TCRdb to between 2018 and 2021). The treatment or condition label, as the study defines it: in vitro stimulation with specific CMV peptide epitopes to enrich CMV-specific T cells. These TCRs are of unknown antigen specificity. The data were produced on an Illumina HiSeq 1500. TCRdb reprocessed the public reads (quality trimming at Q25 with fastp, clone calling with MiXCR) and kept in-frame beta chains. Each CDR3 protein appears once, grouped with its most common genes and DNA. The sample contains some 590,000 distinct CDR3 sequences, about 39% of them found a single time. Clones ranked in the top ten supply 40% to 60% of the sample. The source material was cultured PBMCs, sampled from culture after CMV antigen stimulation. Receptor source: a human donor in good health (CMV status not recorded). Some clones in this sample may be carry-over from other donors' samples.

The CDR3 reads CASSFAVRDTQYF. The CDR3 DNA is TGTGCCAGCAGCTTCGCGGTCCGGGATACGCAGTATTTT. This chain connects TRBV7-9 to TRBJ2-3; no definite D call. The germline V gene has CDR1 SEHNR and CDR2 FQNEAQ (reference sequence). V lost 3 bases and J 6 bases, leaving 10 bases between the germline ends. CDR3 size: 13 residues. The whole variable domain, filled in from reference TRBV7-9 and TRBJ2-3, reads DTGVSQNPRHKITKRGQNVTFRCDPISEHNRLYWYRQTLGQGPEFLTYFQNEAQLEKSRLLSDRFSAERPKGSFSTLEIQRTEQGDSAMYLCASSFAVRDTQYFGPGTRLTVL.

Ten or more counts support this clonotype. This rearrangement joins TRBV7-8 to TRBJ1-6, with TRBD1 identical over 7 bases. Germline CDR1 SGHVS, CDR2 FQNEAQ. The CDR3 loop spans 15 amino acids. Trimming removed 5 bases from V and 7 bases from J; junction bases left unmatched: 8. The CDR3 sequence is CASSATGTLNSPLHF. CDR3 in DNA: TGTGCCAGCAGCGCGACAGGGACTCTCAATTCACCCCTCCACTTT. The whole variable domain, remainder taken from reference TRBV7-8 and TRBJ1-6, is GAGVSQSPRYKVAKRGQDVALRCDPISGHVSLFWYQQALGQGPEFLTYFQNEAQLDKSGLPSDRFFAERPEGSVSTLKIQRTQQEDSAVYLCASSATGTLNSPLHFGNGTRLTVT.

This clonotype came up a few times. The chain is built from TRBV12-3 or TRBV12-4 and TRBJ1-6; TRBD1 is a possible D gene (6 bases). V was trimmed by 4 bases and J by 1 base, leaving 11 bases between them. This CDR3 has 16 amino acids. The CDR3 sequence is CASSYRVGSYNSPLHF. CDR3 nucleotides: TGTGCCAGCAGTTACAGGGTTGGGTCCTATAATTCACCCCTCCACTTT.

The chain employs TRBV6-5 and TRBJ2-1; 10 bases are shared with TRBD2. The V and J ends lost 8 bases and 6 bases, in that order; junction bases with no gene match: 16. Germline assignment: CDR1 MNHEY and CDR2 SVGAGI. The CDR3 loop spans 17 amino acids. The DNA for the CDR3 is TGTGCCAGCTCCCGGAGGAGCGGGAGGGCCTTTTCCAATGAGCAGTTCTTC. Translation gives CASSRRSGRAFSNEQFF.

The rearrangement links TRBV20-1 to TRBJ2-7, with 11 bases that match TRBD2. J was trimmed by 3 bases and V by 1 base; bases with no gene match: 5. Germline CDR1 reads DFQATT; CDR2 reads SNEGSKA (reference sequence). The CDR3 has 15 residues. The CDR3 region has the DNA TGCAGTGCTAGAGCTCTAGCGGGGGGCAACTACGAGCAGTACTTC. Protein: CSARALAGGNYEQYF.

The genes are TRBV7-8 and TRBJ2-4, with 13 nucleotides matching TRBD2. The CDR3 is made up of 18 amino acids. The junction had 10 bases not matched to a gene; V was cut back by 5 bases and J by 3 bases. Germline V CDR1 and CDR2: SGHVS, FQNEAQ. CDR3 sequence (DNA): TGTGCCAGCAGCCTCCAGACTAGCGGGAGGACGATCAAAAACATTCAGTACTTC. Translating gives CASSLQTSGRTIKNIQYF.

This clonotype was counted once. V usage is TRBV7-4 and J usage is TRBJ2-2; TRBD2 aligns across 7 bases. V shed 4 bases, J shed 2 bases, and the junction held 4 bases outside the gene matches. This CDR3 has 15 residues. Germline CDR1 SGHVT, CDR2 SQSDAQ. The CDR3 loop reads CASSCSGPNTGELFF. Written as DNA, the CDR3 is TGTGCCAGCAGCTGTAGCGGGCCTAACACCGGGGAGCTGTTTTTT.

This clonotype appeared a few times. This rearrangement joins TRBV9 to TRBJ2-3, with TRBD2 as a possible D gene (5 bases). The V end was cut by 7 bases, the J end by 2 bases, with 8 bases between. The CDR3 runs to 12 residues. Looked up from germline, CDR1 is SGDLS and CDR2 is YYNGEE. CDR3 DNA sequence: TGTGCCAGCGGTCTAGCCACAGATACGCAGTATTTT. It yields the protein CASGLATDTQYF.

This chain connects TRBV7-2 to TRBJ2-1; weak D call: TRBD1 (6 bases). Germline-derived CDR1 and CDR2 are SGHTA and FQGNSA. Between the trimmed V and J ends, which lost 0 bases and 3 bases, there was a span of 9 bases. The CDR3 extends over 15 amino acids. The CDR3 coding sequence is TGTGCCAGCAGCTTAGCGGCAGGGGTCTACAATGAGCAGTTCTTC. Protein product: CASSLAAGVYNEQFF.

The chain combines TRBV12-3 or TRBV12-4 with TRBJ1-3; no definite D call. The V end was cut by 6 bases, the J end by 4 bases, with 10 bases between. The CDR3 covers 13 residues. CDR3 protein: CASSPGEGNTIYF. The CDR3 DNA follows: TGTGCCAGCAGCCCGGGTGAAGGAAACACCATATATTTT.

This rearrangement joins TRBV11-2 to TRBJ2-1; D remains unclear. Looked up from germline, CDR1 is SGHAT and CDR2 is FQNNGV. V was cut by 5 bases and J by 0 bases, with 14 bases left in between. CDR3 length: 16 amino acids. The CDR3 nucleotides read TGTGCCAGCAGCCCAACCCTCCCAAGCTCCTACAATGAGCAGTTCTTC. Its translation is CASSPTLPSSYNEQFF.

The chain combines TRBV5-1 with TRBJ1-1; D ambiguous. Germline CDR1 and CDR2: SGHRS and YFSETQ. The CDR3 is 15 amino acids. V was trimmed by 0 bases and J by 4 bases, leaving 13 bases between them. As DNA, the CDR3 is TGCGCCAGCAGCTTGGCCGCGGGAGGGAGCACTGAAGCTTTCTTT. Amino acid sequence: CASSLAAGGSTEAFF. The entire variable domain, with the rest obtained from reference TRBV5-1 and TRBJ1-1, is as follows: KAGVTQTPRYLIKTRGQQVTLSCSPISGHRSVSWYQQTPGQGLQFLFEYFSETQRNKGNFPGRFSGRQFSNSRSEMNVSTLELGDSALYLCASSLAAGGSTEAFFGQGTRLTVV.

This clonotype was detected only once. The chain links TRBV4-1 to TRBJ1-4; D is unclear. CDR1 is MGHRA, CDR2 YSYEKL, per germline. The CDR3 sequence is 15 residues long. Trimming removed 5 bases at V and 3 bases at J, with 13 bases between. The CDR3 DNA reads as TGCGCCAGCAGCTTCTGGAGCGCCGCTAATGAAAAACTGTTTTTT. It specifies CASSFWSAANEKLFF.

The chain employs TRBV29-1 and TRBJ2-5, with TRBD1 matching 11 bases. The CDR3 is 16 residues long. Germline CDR1 and CDR2: SQVTM and ANQGSEA. The ends lost 6 bases at V and 1 base at J; junction bases unmatched: 10. The CDR3 nucleotides are TGCAGCGTAGGGACAGGGGGGAATGATGGCCAAGAGACCCAGTACTTC. It yields the protein CSVGTGGNDGQETQYF.

The rearrangement uses TRBV7-8 and TRBJ2-3, with D perhaps TRBD2 (6 bases). The length of the CDR3 is 16 residues. Deletions cut 6 bases from V and 4 bases from J, with 20 bases between. Germline CDR1 reads SGHVS; CDR2 reads FQNEAQ. The CDR3 DNA reads as TGTGCCAGCAGTCCCCTTTGGCGGGGTTCCCCAGATACGCAGTATTTT. Translation: CASSPLWRGSPDTQYF.

This clonotype was seen more than once but under ten times. The chain couples TRBV7-2 to TRBJ1-2; 7 bases line up with TRBD1. The CDR3 spans 16 residues. The germline V gene encodes CDR1 SGHTA and CDR2 FQGNSA. Germline trimming cut 3 bases from V and 6 bases from J; bases unmatched to any gene: 13. In DNA form, the CDR3 reads TGTGCCAGCAGCTTCAAAGGGCGAACAGGGGCGCATGGCTACACCTTC. Its protein product is CASSFKGRTGAHGYTF.

The chain links TRBV7-6 to TRBJ2-7; the D gene is possibly TRBD2 (5 bases). Germline V gene data show CDR1 as SGHVS and CDR2 as FNYEAQ. CDR3 length: 14 residues. Trimming removed 5 bases at V and 7 bases at J, with 18 bases between. The CDR3 DNA reads TGTGCCAGCAGCACCCGAGGGTCGGCGAGGGAGCAGTACTTC. Translated: CASSTRGSAREQYF. The full variable domain, rest sourced from reference TRBV7-6 and TRBJ2-7, is GAGVSQSPRYKVTKRGQDVALRCDPISGHVSLYWYRQALGQGPEFLTYFNYEAQQDKSGLPNDRFSAERPEGSISTLTIQRTEQRDSAMYRCASSTRGSAREQYFGPGTRLTVT.

This sequence joins TRBV7-6 and TRBJ2-5; D not certain. CDR1 is SGHVS and CDR2 is FNYEAQ in the germline V gene. The CDR3 loop spans 13 amino acids. V dropped 5 bases and J dropped 5 bases, with 12 bases sitting between them. The DNA for the CDR3 is TGTGCCAGCAGCATCTTGAATCGGGAGACCCAGTACTTC. Its protein is CASSILNRETQYF.

Concerning this clonotype: This is likely a read error, given that the CDR3 carries no conserved phenylalanine or tryptophan at its end. The DNA is left out, because the CDR3 cannot be placed on it with certainty; the CDR3 is given as TCRdb lists it. V and J are TRBV2 and TRBJ2-7; TRBD2, the D gene given by the table, was not confirmed from the DNA. The CDR3 is 14 amino acids in total, end residues counted. CDR1 is SNHLY, CDR2 FYNNEI, per germline. CDR3: CASSEWTSGLGPHL.

The chain has TRBV7-2 and TRBJ2-1; 10 bases line up with TRBD2. V shed 5 bases and J 4 bases; nucleotides not matched to a gene: 5. The CDR3 extends over 15 amino acids. Germline V gene sequence: CDR1 SGHTA, CDR2 FQGNSA. This CDR3 reads CASSIGLAVYNEQFF. The CDR3 bases are TGTGCCAGCAGCATAGGACTAGCGGTATACAATGAGCAGTTCTTC.

The chain links TRBV7-2 to TRBJ1-4; 7 bases match TRBD1. The germline V gene has CDR1 SGHTA and CDR2 FQGNSA. CDR3 length: 15 residues. The ends lost 2 bases at V and 2 bases at J; junction bases unmatched: 2. CDR3 in DNA: TGTGCCAGCAGCTTATTGGGACAGACTAATGAAAAACTGTTTTTT. The encoded protein is CASSLLGQTNEKLFF.

In this sample, this clonotype turned up a few times. The V gene is TRBV7-2, the J gene TRBJ2-2; D is perhaps TRBD1 or TRBD2 (6 bases each). The CDR3 totals 16 residues. The V end lost 4 bases, the J end lost 0 bases, and 12 bases lay between the germline ends. Looked up from germline, CDR1 is SGHTA and CDR2 is FQGNSA. CDR3 region: CASSSQGGTNTGELFF. In nucleotides, the CDR3 is TGTGCCAGCAGCTCCCAAGGGGGGACGAACACCGGGGAGCTGTTTTTT.

This clonotype was observed a handful of times. The rearrangement uses TRBV20-1 and TRBJ1-1; 10 bases match TRBD1. Germline V gene data show CDR1 as DFQATT and CDR2 as SNEGSKA (reference sequence). V was pared by 1 base and J by 8 bases, with 16 bases of the junction left unmatched. The CDR3 consists of 17 residues. The CDR3, as DNA: TGCAGTGCTAGAGTATCAGGACAGGGGGGAGTCGGGCAAGAAGCTTTCTTT. Protein: CSARVSGQGGVGQEAFF.